This T cell receptor (beta chain) is from a study of blood T cell repertoires in COVID-19. Across the study: Both acute and convalescent COVID-19 samples were obtained from the United States, Italy and Spain. T cells, B-cell-depleted T cells, or PBMCs provided the cDNA or gDNA that served as material.

V lost 3 bases, J lost 5 bases, and 11 bases lay in between. The CDR3 covers 13 residues. Per germline, CDR1 SGHRS and CDR2 YFSETQ. In the original analysis: For nucleated cells, counts were estimated from reference gene primer amplification. Clones were sequenced by immunoSEQ multiplex PCR, and TCRdb holds only the in-frame ones, with some missing. The V and J calls and clone size are taken from that table; D and trimming were inferred from the DNA. Of some 290,000 clones in the sample, approximately 91% were seen once. The chain links TRBV5-1 to TRBJ1-1; D is possibly TRBD1 (5 bases). The source of this sequence is a woman in her thirties or forties with acute COVID-19. Sequences were obtained from PBMCs or T cells enriched from blood (not recorded which). The DNA of the CDR3 is TGCGCCAGCAGCTCCCTCGGGGGAACTGAAGCTTTCTTT. The encoded protein is CASSSLGGTEAFF.